Shown below are 3 T cell receptor beta chains from a single sample sequenced in a study of identical twins. TCRdb re-called the 5' RACE reads with MiXCR, one entry per CDR3 protein. The sample shows under 1 million distinct CDR3 sequences, 10% to 15% of them seen only once. In addition, the sample was reused for a study of yellow fever vaccine responses in identical twins.

The sample taken for sequencing was PBMCs. The receptors originated from a woman younger than 30 in good health.

V is TRBV7-9 and J is TRBJ1-2; no clear D. V dropped 1 base and J dropped 3 bases, with 12 bases sitting between them. CDR3 size: 15 residues. In germline, CDR1 is SEHNR, CDR2 FQNEAQ (reference sequence). CDR3 coding DNA: TGTGCCAGCAGCTTAGAATGGCAACGGGACTATGGCTACACCTTC. This translates into CASSLEWQRDYGYTF.

The gene calls are TRBV29-1 and TRBJ1-5, with unresolved D. Germline-derived CDR1 and CDR2 are SQVTM and ANQGSEA. The CDR3 extends over 13 amino acids. The ends were cut back, 2 bases at V and 4 bases at J, with 9 bases in the middle. Here the CDR3 reads CSVETQPNQPQHF. CDR3 nucleotides: TGCAGCGTTGAAACCCAACCGAATCAGCCCCAGCATTTT. Variable domain in full (rest from reference TRBV29-1 and TRBJ1-5): SAVISQKPSRDICQRGTSLTIQCQVDSQVTMMFWYRQQPGQSLTLIATANQGSEATYESGFVIDKFPISRPNLTFSTLTVSNMSPEDSSIYLCSVETQPNQPQHFGDGTRLSIL.

This clonotype was recorded a few times. The chain has TRBV5-1 and TRBJ2-7, with 7 bases lining up with TRBD2. V lost 0 bases and J lost 6; bases outside the gene matches: 3. This CDR3 has 13 residues. CDR1 and CDR2 (germline): SGHRS, YFSETQ. CDR3 nucleotides: TGCGCCAGCAGCTTGGCCGGGAGGTCCGAGCAGTACTTC. Protein product: CASSLAGRSEQYF.